This entry is about one T cell receptor beta chain. As yet, its antigen is unknown. Sequencing used immunoSEQ multiplex PCR; TCRdb keeps in-frame clones, though not all of them. Here the sample spans around 61,000 clones, 80% to 90% being singletons. These data are taken from a study of T cell responses to AZD1222 COVID-19 vaccine. Study-level points and caveats: Unmutated regions of variants are reportedly targeted by nearly half of spike-specific TCRs. White British donors predominated, females outnumbered males, and clonal diversity was possibly underestimated. There were vaccine-associated CD4 TCRs across spike, dominant at 160-218 and 743-854.

From germline, CDR1 is MNHEY and CDR2 SMNVEV (reference sequence). V dropped 7 bases and J dropped 4 bases, with 16 bases sitting between them. The CDR3 has 15 amino acids. V and J are TRBV27 and TRBJ1-4; no reliable D call. Sequencing was performed on peripheral blood, taken on day 0 of AZD1222 vaccination. This clonotype originated in an adult in good health. The CDR3 nucleotides are TGTGCCAGCAAGAAACCTGGGAAAATTAATGAAAAACTGTTTTTT. Encoded protein: CASKKPGKINEKLFF.